The subject of this entry is one T cell receptor beta chain. This clonotype has just a few counts. No cognate antigen has been identified for it. Base qualities are not provided; no much larger clone lies one nucleotide away. The germline V gene (reference sequence) provides CDR1 SGHNT and CDR2 YYREEE. CDR3 length: 17 amino acids, cysteine to phenylalanine. Only CDR3 DNA remains: 51 bases, in frame from the first base. Trimming leaves V shorter by 4 bases and J shorter by 7 bases, with the junction holding 17 bases beyond the gene matches. This record belongs to a study of early T cells in non-severe SARS-CoV-2 infection (dated by TCRdb to 2020 to 2023). With regard to the full study: Because TCR sequencing was done on bulk RNA from unsorted whole blood, the alpha and beta chains could not be paired. Results the study describes overall, beyond this receptor: VDJdb matching was skewed toward anti-spike CD8 responses and likely underestimated virus-specific expansions, missing private and CD4 specificities.

This was a case-control study nested in a cohort of healthcare workers in London, UK, who had nasopharyngeal swab PCR tests and blood samples taken every week. Between 23 and 31 March 2020, the week of the UK lockdown, healthcare workers were enrolled and then followed up weekly for as long as 16 weeks. The library came from 5' RACE. Sequencer: NextSeq 500. In the TCR library protocol, unique molecular identifiers were attached to individual cDNA molecules to correct for PCR bias and sequencing error. Both TCR alpha and beta chains were sequenced, and tight co-correlation was observed between alpha and beta sequence abundances in each sample. Concerning the study's data processing: Decombinator V4 was used to annotate TCR sequences for V gene, J gene and CDR3. TCRs were defined as expanded if a significant change between any two time points was detected under a Poisson model with p below 0.0001. Abundances of TCRs were expressed as counts per million after normalisation to the total number of TCRs sequenced in each sample. MAIT TCRs were defined by TRAV1-2 paired with TRAJ12, TRAJ20 or TRAJ33, and iNKT TCRs by TRAV10 paired with TRAJ18. A search of VDJdb, accessed on 1 November 2021, was run for TCRs annotated to CMV, EBV and SARS-CoV-2, with TCRs annotated for multiple antigens excluded. TCRdb itself trimmed the public reads at Q25 with fastp, ran MiXCR and retained productive beta chains. All rows with the same CDR3 protein become a single entry with the most common DNA and genes. V and J calls and clone size were set by TCRdb, not the authors. Across this sample there are over 70,000 distinct CDR3 sequences, with roughly 14% seen only once. The ten most abundant clones make up more than 6.5% of the sample.

The TCR sequence derives from an adult who was a healthcare worker with PCR-confirmed SARS-CoV-2 infection or an uninfected control (not recorded which). Sequencing was performed on whole blood. The V gene is TRBV5-4 and the J gene is TRBJ2-1; TRBD2 aligns with 7 central bases. Here the CDR3 is given as CASSPPVAGVSENEQFF. Here is the DNA: TGTGCCAGCAGCCCGCCAGTTGCGGGAGTTAGCGAGAATGAGCAGTTCTTC.